These 17 T cell receptor beta chains were all obtained from the same sample, sequenced in a study of T cells in narcolepsy (dated by TCRdb to the late 2010s). The method was the immunoSEQ multiplex PCR assay. In its TCRdb copy, this immuneACCESS table keeps in-frame sequences only and misses some clones. Where compared with another copy, unresolved V genes explain less than half of these, and the others have no known cause. The sample table records some 33,000 clones; about 90% of these occur just once. 0.95% to 1.5% of the sample goes to the ten largest clones. Input material: CD45RA- memory CD4+ T cells from PBMCs. In light of the paper, this sample's cell subset or site label describes: memory T cells sorted ex vivo from peripheral blood. These receptors all come from a human donor with narcolepsy.

J is TRBJ2-7 and V is TRBV6-5; D possibly corresponds to TRBD2 (5 bases). V gave up 10 bases and J gave up 4 bases, with 14 bases separating them. Per germline, CDR1 MNHEY and CDR2 SVGAGI. The CDR3 has 12 amino acids. In DNA form, the CDR3 reads TGTGCCACCCAATCGACTACGTACGAGCAGTACTTC. It translates to CATQSTTYEQYF.

This chain links TRBV6-1 with TRBJ2-7; 10 bases agree with TRBD2. Looked up from germline, CDR1 is MNHNS and CDR2 is SASEGT. After removal of 7 bases from V and 0 bases from J, the junction contained 3 bases not matched to a gene. The CDR3 contains 14 residues. This chain's CDR3 is CASTKRGGSYEQYF. The CDR3 nucleotides read TGTGCCAGCACTAAGCGGGGGGGCTCCTACGAGCAGTACTTC.

The rearrangement joins TRBV6-1 to TRBJ1-3; TRBD1 matches at 7 bases. CDR3 length: 13 amino acids. Trimming at V came to 6 bases and at J to 4 bases, leaving 3 bases not matched to a gene. Germline V CDR1 and CDR2: MNHNS, SASEGT. The CDR3, as DNA: TGTGCCAGCAGCGACAGGGCGGGAAACACCATATATTTT. Translation: CASSDRAGNTIYF.

The chain employs TRBV30 and TRBJ2-7; D uncertain. Trimming took 3 bases from V and 1 from J, leaving 10 bases between them. Germline lookup yields CDR1 GTSNPN and CDR2 SVGIG (reference sequence). This CDR3 is 13 amino acids long. CDR3 residues: CAWRAEASYEQYF. The CDR3 coding sequence is TGTGCCTGGAGGGCAGAGGCGTCCTACGAGCAGTACTTC.

J is TRBJ1-2 and V is TRBV5-1; TRBD1 is a possible D gene (5 bases). Per germline, CDR1 SGHRS and CDR2 YFSETQ. V dropped 5 bases and J dropped 0 bases, with 5 bases sitting between them. CDR3 length: 12 residues. CDR3 in amino acids: CASRGANYGYTF. The CDR3 bases are TGCGCCAGCAGGGGGGCTAACTATGGCTACACCTTC.

V is TRBV30 and J is TRBJ1-1; weak D call: TRBD1 (5 bases). Germline V gene lookup returns CDR1 GTSNPN and CDR2 SVGIG (reference sequence). The length of the CDR3 is 12 residues. Trimming left V 3 bases short and J 1 base short, with 6 bases between. CDR3 bases: TGTGCCTGGAGAGGACAGAACACTGAAGCTTTCTTT. Amino acids: CAWRGQNTEAFF.

The chain employs TRBV4-3 and TRBJ2-3, with D possibly being TRBD2 (7 bases). V gave up 0 bases and J gave up 6 bases, with 19 bases separating them. The CDR3 has 17 residues. The germline V gene has CDR1 LGHNA and CDR2 YSLEER. The CDR3 region is CASSQDRGGGPMDTQYF. In DNA form, the CDR3 reads TGCGCCAGCAGCCAAGATAGGGGAGGGGGGCCTATGGATACGCAGTATTTT.

This clone has only a few counts. V usage is TRBV15 and J usage is TRBJ2-3; TRBD2 agrees at 7 bases. The CDR3 length is 15 residues. V shed 5 bases and J 3 bases; nucleotides not matched to a gene: 8. Germline CDR1 LNHNV, CDR2 YYDKDF (reference sequence). Here the CDR3 DNA reads TGTGCCACCAGCTCGGGAGGCAGGGCAACAGATACGCAGTATTTT. Translating it yields CATSSGGRATDTQYF.

A single count supports this clone. The chain employs TRBV5-6 and TRBJ2-7; D possibly matches TRBD1 or TRBD2 (5 bases each). This CDR3 is built from 17 residues. Germline values: CDR1 SGHDT, CDR2 YYEEEE. V was clipped by 1 base and J by 0 bases, with 17 bases between them. CDR3 residues: CASSLKAGRASSYEQYF. The CDR3 DNA reads TGTGCCAGCAGCTTGAAAGCAGGGAGAGCAAGCTCCTACGAGCAGTACTTC. The full variable domain, in which reference TRBV5-6 and TRBJ2-7 provide the parts outside the CDR3, is DAGVTQSPTHLIKTRGQQVTLRCSPKSGHDTVSWYQQALGQGPQFIFQYYEEEERQRGNFPDRFSGHQFPNYSSELNVNALLLGDSALYLCASSLKAGRASSYEQYFGPGTRLTVT.

The chain is built from TRBV10-3 and TRBJ2-3, with D perhaps matching TRBD2 (7 bases). Germline V lookup: CDR1 ENHRY, CDR2 SYGVKD. The CDR3 extends over 16 amino acids. Trimming shortened V by 5 bases and J by 1 base, and 16 bases separated the two germline ends. The CDR3 sequence: CAISSRGGQGTDTQYF. The CDR3 nucleotides are TGTGCCATCAGTAGTAGGGGGGGTCAGGGCACAGATACGCAGTATTTT.

The chain is built from TRBV27 and TRBJ2-6; unclear D gene. Trimming shortened V by 8 bases and J by 4 bases, and 15 bases separated the two germline ends. The CDR3 covers 15 residues. Germline CDR1 reads MNHEY; CDR2 reads SMNVEV (reference sequence). The CDR3 loop reads CASFSAGLGANVLTF. Here the CDR3 DNA reads TGTGCCAGCTTTTCCGCCGGCCTCGGGGCCAACGTCCTGACTTTC.

V is TRBV28 and J is TRBJ1-2, with D possibly matching TRBD1 (6 bases). V was cut by 3 bases and J by 4 bases, with 12 bases left in between. The CDR3 sequence is 14 residues long. Germline CDR1 MDHEN, CDR2 SYDVKM. For the CDR3, the DNA is TGTGCCAGCAGTTTTAGGGGGGGCCTCTATGGCTACACCTTC. Its protein is CASSFRGGLYGYTF.

In nucleotides, the CDR3 is TGTGCCAGCAGCTCCGGGGCAGGCACAGATACGCAGTATTTT. Protein product: CASSSGAGTDTQYF. This sequence joins TRBV9 and TRBJ2-3; either TRBD1 or TRBD2 may supply D (5 bases each). The germline V gene has CDR1 SGDLS and CDR2 YYNGEE. V was pared by 4 bases and J by 1 base, with 10 bases between. CDR3 length equals 14 residues.

The gene calls are TRBV5-6 and TRBJ2-5; 11 bases are shared with TRBD1. Trimming removed 4 bases from V and 4 bases from J; junction bases left unmatched: 9. Germline V gene data show CDR1 as SGHDT and CDR2 as YYEEEE. The CDR3 has 16 amino acids. The chain's CDR3 is CASSGGTGGLSETQYF. As DNA, the CDR3 is TGTGCCAGCAGCGGCGGGACAGGGGGTTTATCAGAGACCCAGTACTTC.

This clone was picked up a small number of times. The chain combines TRBV6-1 with TRBJ2-5; D unresolved. This CDR3 is built from 13 residues. In germline, CDR1 is MNHNS, CDR2 SASEGT. Trimming shortened V by 8 bases and J by 1 base, and 11 bases separated the two germline ends. This chain's CDR3 is CASHTAFQETQYF. As DNA, the CDR3 is TGTGCCAGCCACACAGCGTTCCAAGAGACCCAGTACTTC.

The chain employs TRBV19 and TRBJ1-5; D is possibly TRBD1 (5 bases). Germline loops: CDR1 LNHDA, CDR2 SQIVND (reference sequence). V lost 6 bases and J lost 2, with 17 bases in between. This CDR3 comprises 16 residues. The DNA of the CDR3 is TGTGCCAGTAGACCTCCGAGGTCGGGGGGCAATCAGCCCCAGCATTTT. It specifies CASRPPRSGGNQPQHF.

This chain links TRBV28 with TRBJ2-7; TRBD1 matches 8 bases. V trimming: 7 bases; J trimming: 3 bases; junction bases outside the gene matches: 8. CDR1 and CDR2 from the germline V gene are MDHEN and SYDVKM. This CDR3 spans 14 amino acids. For the CDR3, the DNA is TGTGCCAGCAATCAACAGGGGGTCGGCTACGAGCAGTACTTC. It codes for CASNQQGVGYEQYF.